The rows below give T cell receptor beta chains drawn from one sample of a study of beta chain features in type 1 diabetes. Clones were sequenced by immunoSEQ multiplex PCR, and TCRdb holds only the in-frame ones, with some missing. The data hold 110,000 or so clones, with under 40% observed a single time. Sequenced sample: stem cell memory CD4+ T cells from blood. Every receptor here comes from a woman aged 18-35 years in good health. CDR3s include the opening cysteine and the closing phenylalanine or tryptophan. The D gene is left open where the match is weak. Clone size, where shown, is once, few, many, or a class for clones that have expanded.

>TRBJ2-1|NA|TRBV5-1|NA
CASSLPGLIHNEQFF
TGCGCCAGCAGCCTCCCTGGACTGATCCACAATGAGCAGTTCTTC
>TRBJ2-7|NA|TRBV29-1|TRBD2
CSVVGLAGVSEQYF
TGCAGCGTCGTGGGACTAGCGGGAGTATCCGAGCAGTACTTC
>TRBJ2-1|NA|TRBV7-2|TRBD2
CASSLVPTSGRSYNEQFF
TGTGCCAGCAGCTTAGTCCCTACTAGCGGGCGCTCCTACAATGAGCAGTTCTTC
>TRBJ2-5|once|TRBV5-1|NA
CASSLAAGFTETQYF
TGCGCCAGCAGCTTGGCGGCGGGGTTCACAGAGACCCAGTACTTC
>TRBJ1-1|NA|TRBV9|TRBD1
CASSQTGYTEAFF
TGTGCCAGCAGCCAGACAGGGTACACTGAAGCTTTCTTT
>TRBJ2-1|once|TRBV5-1|TRBD2
CASSFLAEPYNEQFF
TGCGCCAGCAGCTTTCTAGCGGAGCCTTACAATGAGCAGTTCTTC
>TRBJ2-7|NA|TRBV25-1|NA
CASSYSASNEQYF
TGTGCCAGCAGTTACTCAGCTAGCAACGAGCAGTACTTC
>TRBJ2-1|NA|TRBV11-2|TRBD1
CASSPAGTGSYNEQFF
TGTGCCAGCAGCCCCGCCGGGACAGGCTCCTACAATGAGCAGTTCTTC
>TRBJ1-2|NA|TRBV5-4|TRBD1
CASSLDRGSGGYTF
TGTGCCAGCAGCTTAGACAGGGGCAGCGGTGGCTACACCTTC
>TRBJ2-5|few|TRBV2|TRBD1
CASSEDRGRKETQYF
TGTGCCAGCAGTGAGGACAGGGGGAGGAAAGAGACCCAGTACTTC
>TRBJ1-2|NA|TRBV20-1|NA
CSAPDSGYTF
TGCAGTGCTCCAGACAGTGGCTACACCTTC
>TRBJ2-1|NA|TRBV30|NA
CAWSGGSSYNEQFF
TGTGCCTGGAGCGGGGGTAGCTCCTACAATGAGCAGTTCTTC
>TRBJ2-7|NA|TRBV7-9|TRBD1
CASSLARTGVNEQYF
TGTGCCAGCAGCTTAGCCAGGACAGGGGTTAACGAGCAGTACTTC
>TRBJ2-7|NA|TRBV7-8|TRBD1
CASSLVSGQGAYEQYF
TGTGCCAGCAGCTTAGTATCGGGACAGGGCGCTTACGAGCAGTACTTC
>TRBJ2-1|NA|TRBV7-9|TRBD2
CASTSSLTSGRSQFF
TGTGCCAGCACCTCCTCTCTGACTAGCGGGAGGTCCCAGTTCTTC
>TRBJ2-7|once|TRBV11-2|NA
CASSLGGHYYEQYF
TGTGCCAGCAGCTTAGGGGGACACTACTACGAGCAGTACTTC
>TRBJ2-5|NA|TRBV7-9|TRBD2
CASSSGRSQETQYF
TGTGCCAGCAGCTCCGGGAGGTCCCAAGAGACCCAGTACTTC
>TRBJ2-1|NA|TRBV5-1|NA
CASSLGQVSSYNEQFF
TGCGCCAGCAGCTTGGGACAGGTTAGCTCCTACAATGAGCAGTTCTTC
>TRBJ2-7|NA|TRBV5-1|TRBD1
CASSFPGQGLGEQYF
TGCGCCAGCAGCTTTCCCGGACAGGGGTTGGGCGAGCAGTACTTC
>TRBJ2-2|NA|TRBV4-3|TRBD1
CASSQGLWDSANTGELFF
TGCGCCAGCAGCCAAGGCCTTTGGGACAGCGCGAACACCGGGGAGCTGTTTTTT
>TRBJ2-1|NA|TRBV7-2|TRBD2
CASSLVIAGGSYNEQFF
TGTGCCAGCAGCTTAGTGATAGCGGGAGGGAGCTACAATGAGCAGTTCTTC
>TRBJ1-5|NA|TRBV6-1|TRBD1
CASSEEGQGRPNQPQHF
TGTGCCAGCAGTGAAGAGGGACAGGGAAGACCCAATCAGCCCCAGCATTTT
>TRBJ1-1|few|TRBV19|NA
CASSIEGRATEAFF
TGTGCCAGTAGTATCGAGGGAAGGGCCACTGAAGCTTTCTTT
>TRBJ1-1|once|TRBV7-9|NA
CASSPDIGRGNTEAFF
TGTGCCAGCAGCCCGGACATAGGAAGGGGAAACACTGAAGCTTTCTTT
>TRBJ2-5|few|TRBV7-2|NA
CASSRGLGETQYF
TGTGCCAGCAGTCGGGGGTTGGGGGAGACCCAGTACTTC
>TRBJ2-1|NA|TRBV9|NA
CASSVGASVLNEQFF
TGTGCCAGCAGCGTAGGGGCTAGCGTATTGAATGAGCAGTTCTTC
>TRBJ2-7|NA|TRBV6-6|TRBD1
CASSYSPPGQGYEQYF
TGTGCCAGCAGTTACTCGCCTCCGGGACAGGGCTACGAGCAGTACTTC
>TRBJ2-1|NA|TRBV9|TRBD2
CASSVGLSGSVYNEQFF
TGTGCCAGCAGCGTAGGCCTCAGCGGGAGCGTCTACAATGAGCAGTTCTTC
>TRBJ2-3|NA|TRBV29-1|TRBD2
CSVDSRAGADTQYF
TGCAGCGTTGATAGTAGAGCGGGAGCAGATACGCAGTATTTT
>TRBJ2-7|NA|TRBV6-5|TRBD2
CASKEIGRALGEQYF
TGTGCCAGCAAGGAAATCGGGAGGGCCCTCGGGGAGCAGTACTTC
>TRBJ2-1|NA|TRBV18|NA
CASSPRQGNYNEQFF
TGTGCCAGCTCACCACGGCAGGGGAACTACAATGAGCAGTTCTTC
>TRBJ2-3|few|TRBV10-3|NA
CAISEVKRGTDTQYF
TGTGCCATCAGTGAGGTGAAGCGGGGCACAGATACGCAGTATTTT
>TRBJ2-7|NA|TRBV4-3|TRBD2
CASSFQLTSGSRYEQYF
TGCGCCAGCAGCTTCCAACTTACTAGCGGGAGTAGGTACGAGCAGTACTTC